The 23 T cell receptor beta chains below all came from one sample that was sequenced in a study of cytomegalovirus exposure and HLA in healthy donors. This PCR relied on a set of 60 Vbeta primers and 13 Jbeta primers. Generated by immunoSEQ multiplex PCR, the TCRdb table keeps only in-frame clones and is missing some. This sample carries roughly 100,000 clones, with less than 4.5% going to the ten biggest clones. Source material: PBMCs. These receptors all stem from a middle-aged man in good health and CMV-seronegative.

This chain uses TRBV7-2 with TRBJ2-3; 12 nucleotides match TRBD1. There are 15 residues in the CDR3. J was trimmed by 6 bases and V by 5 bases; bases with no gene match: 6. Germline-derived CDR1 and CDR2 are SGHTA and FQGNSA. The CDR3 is CASSLGTGGPDTQYF. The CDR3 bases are TGTGCCAGCAGCCTCGGGACAGGGGGCCCCGATACGCAGTATTTT. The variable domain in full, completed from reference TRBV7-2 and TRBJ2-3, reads GAGVSQSPSNKVTEKGKDVELRCDPISGHTALYWYRQSLGQGLEFLIYFQGNSAPDKSGLPSDRFSAERTGGSVSTLTIQRTQQEDSAVYLCASSLGTGGPDTQYFGPGTRLTVL.

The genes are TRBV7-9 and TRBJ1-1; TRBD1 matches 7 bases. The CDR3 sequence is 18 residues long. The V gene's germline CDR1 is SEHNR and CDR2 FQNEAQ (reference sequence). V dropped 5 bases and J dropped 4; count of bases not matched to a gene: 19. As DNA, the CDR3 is TGTGCCAGCAGCCTAAAAAATCAGAGGGGGCGAGAGAGCACTGAAGCTTTCTTT. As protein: CASSLKNQRGRESTEAFF.

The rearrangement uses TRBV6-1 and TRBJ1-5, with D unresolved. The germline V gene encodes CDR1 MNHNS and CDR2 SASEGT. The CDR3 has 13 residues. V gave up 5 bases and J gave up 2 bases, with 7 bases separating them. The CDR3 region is CASSSRGNQPQHF. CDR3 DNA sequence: TGTGCCAGCAGTAGCCGGGGCAATCAGCCCCAGCATTTT.

DNA of the CDR3: TGTGCCAGCAGCAAAGTCGGGGGGAAAGCGGGAGTGCGGGAGACCCAGTACTTC. As protein: CASSKVGGKAGVRETQYF. The J gene is TRBJ2-5, the V gene TRBV21-1; the table's D call of TRBD2 was not tested on the DNA. TRBV21-1 corresponds to a pseudogene. This CDR3 has 18 residues.

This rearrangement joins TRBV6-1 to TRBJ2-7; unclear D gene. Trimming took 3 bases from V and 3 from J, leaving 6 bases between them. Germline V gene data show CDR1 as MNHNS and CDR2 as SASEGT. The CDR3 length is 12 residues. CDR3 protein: CASSDSYYEQYF. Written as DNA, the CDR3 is TGTGCCAGCAGTGACAGTTACTACGAGCAGTACTTC.

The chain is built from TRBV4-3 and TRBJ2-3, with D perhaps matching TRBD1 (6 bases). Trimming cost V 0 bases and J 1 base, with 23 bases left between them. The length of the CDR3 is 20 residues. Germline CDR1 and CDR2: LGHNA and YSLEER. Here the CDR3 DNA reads TGCGCCAGCAGCCAAGAACCCCCGGTTCCAGGGGCCGCTGGCACAGATACGCAGTATTTT. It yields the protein CASSQEPPVPGAAGTDTQYF.

The CDR3 coding sequence is TGTGCCAGCAGCGTAGACGTAGCGGGAGGATCGAACACCGGGGAGCTGTTTTTT. Its protein is CASSVDVAGGSNTGELFF. The chain is built from TRBV9 and TRBJ2-2; the match to TRBD2 covers 10 bases. The CDR3 runs to 18 residues. The trim removed 0 bases at V and 0 bases at J, leaving 5 bases unmatched. Per the germline V gene, CDR1 is SGDLS and CDR2 is YYNGEE.

The CDR3 DNA reads TGTGCCAGCAGGGTCAGTACGAACACTGAAGCTTTCTTT. This encodes CASRVSTNTEAFF. The chain employs TRBV28 and TRBJ1-1; D not certain. The CDR3 has 13 amino acids. The germline gives CDR1 MDHEN, CDR2 SYDVKM. V shed 6 bases and J shed 1 base, with 9 bases lying between them.

CDR3 in amino acids: CASSRGRGTYNEQFF. The CDR3 coding sequence is TGTGCCAGCAGTCGAGGCAGGGGCACCTACAATGAGCAGTTCTTC. V usage is TRBV27 and J usage is TRBJ2-1, with a weak D call TRBD1 (6 bases). In germline, CDR1 is MNHEY, CDR2 SMNVEV (reference sequence). The V end was cut by 5 bases, the J end by 2 bases, with 13 bases between. The CDR3 is 15 amino acids.

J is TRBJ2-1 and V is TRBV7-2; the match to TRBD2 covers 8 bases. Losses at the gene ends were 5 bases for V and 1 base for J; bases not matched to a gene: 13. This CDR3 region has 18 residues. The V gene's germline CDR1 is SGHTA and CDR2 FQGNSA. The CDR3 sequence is CASSRPGGGGLSYNEQFF. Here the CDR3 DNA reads TGTGCCAGCAGCCGCCCCGGGGGCGGGGGGCTTTCCTACAATGAGCAGTTCTTC.

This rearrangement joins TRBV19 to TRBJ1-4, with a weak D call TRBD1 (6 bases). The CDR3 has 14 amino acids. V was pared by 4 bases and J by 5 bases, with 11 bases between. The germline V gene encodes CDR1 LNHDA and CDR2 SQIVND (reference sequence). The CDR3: CASSRTQGNEKLFF. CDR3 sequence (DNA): TGTGCCAGTAGTAGAACACAGGGAAATGAAAAACTGTTTTTT.

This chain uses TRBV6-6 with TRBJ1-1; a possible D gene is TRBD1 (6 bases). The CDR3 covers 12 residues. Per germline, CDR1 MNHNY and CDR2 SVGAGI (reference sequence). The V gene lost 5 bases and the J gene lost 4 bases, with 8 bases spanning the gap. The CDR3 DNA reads TGTGCCAGCAGTGACAGGTCCACTGAAGCTTTCTTT. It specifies CASSDRSTEAFF.

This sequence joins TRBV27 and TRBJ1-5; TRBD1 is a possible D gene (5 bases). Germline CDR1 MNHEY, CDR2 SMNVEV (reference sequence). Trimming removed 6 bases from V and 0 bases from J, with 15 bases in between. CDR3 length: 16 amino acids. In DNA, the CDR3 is TGTGCCAGCAGCCCGATGGGGAGGGGTAGCAATCAGCCCCAGCATTTT. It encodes CASSPMGRGSNQPQHF.

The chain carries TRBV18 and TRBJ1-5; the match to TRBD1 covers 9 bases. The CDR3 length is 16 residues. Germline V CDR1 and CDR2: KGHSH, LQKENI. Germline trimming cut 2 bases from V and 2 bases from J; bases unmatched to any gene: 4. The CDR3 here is CASSPSGQGGNQPQHF. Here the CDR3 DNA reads TGTGCCAGCTCACCATCGGGACAGGGTGGCAATCAGCCCCAGCATTTT. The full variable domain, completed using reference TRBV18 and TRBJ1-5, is NAGVMQNPRHLVRRRGQEARLRCSPMKGHSHVYWYRQLPEEGLKFMVYLQKENIIDESGMPKERFSAEFPKEGPSILRIQQVVRGDSAAYFCASSPSGQGGNQPQHFGDGTRLSIL.

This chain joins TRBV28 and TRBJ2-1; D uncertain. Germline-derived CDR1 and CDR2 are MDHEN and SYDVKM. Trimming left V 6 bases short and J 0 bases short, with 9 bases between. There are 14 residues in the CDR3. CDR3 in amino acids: CASRRPSSYNEQFF. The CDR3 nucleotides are TGTGCCAGCAGGCGGCCGAGCTCCTACAATGAGCAGTTCTTC.

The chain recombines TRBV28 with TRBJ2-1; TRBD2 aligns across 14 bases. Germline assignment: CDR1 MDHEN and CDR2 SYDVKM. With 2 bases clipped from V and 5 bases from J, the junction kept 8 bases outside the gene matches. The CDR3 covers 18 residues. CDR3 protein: CASSLTGLAGVRDNEQFF. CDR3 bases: TGTGCCAGCAGTTTAACGGGACTAGCGGGAGTAAGAGACAATGAGCAGTTCTTC.

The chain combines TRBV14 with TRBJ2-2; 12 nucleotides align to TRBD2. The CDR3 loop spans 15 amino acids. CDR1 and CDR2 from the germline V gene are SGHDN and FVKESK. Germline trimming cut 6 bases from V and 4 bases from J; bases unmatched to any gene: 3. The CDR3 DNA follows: TGTGCCAGCAGAAGGACTAGCGGGACCACCGGGGAGCTGTTTTTT. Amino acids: CASRRTSGTTGELFF.

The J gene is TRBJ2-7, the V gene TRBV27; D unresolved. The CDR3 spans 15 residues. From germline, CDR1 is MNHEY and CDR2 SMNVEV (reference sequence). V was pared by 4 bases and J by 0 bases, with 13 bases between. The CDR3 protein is CASSYSTSSSYEQYF. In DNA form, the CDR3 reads TGTGCCAGCAGTTACTCAACTTCGAGCTCCTACGAGCAGTACTTC.

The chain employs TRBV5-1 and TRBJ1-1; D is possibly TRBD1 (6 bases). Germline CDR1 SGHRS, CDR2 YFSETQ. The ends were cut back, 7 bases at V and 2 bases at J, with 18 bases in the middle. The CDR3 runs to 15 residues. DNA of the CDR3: TGCGCCAGCTGTCCCACGGGGGGCTCAAACACTGAAGCTTTCTTT. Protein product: CASCPTGGSNTEAFF. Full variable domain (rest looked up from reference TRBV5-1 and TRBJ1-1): KAGVTQTPRYLIKTRGQQVTLSCSPISGHRSVSWYQQTPGQGLQFLFEYFSETQRNKGNFPGRFSGRQFSNSRSEMNVSTLELGDSALYLCASCPTGGSNTEAFFGQGTRLTVV.

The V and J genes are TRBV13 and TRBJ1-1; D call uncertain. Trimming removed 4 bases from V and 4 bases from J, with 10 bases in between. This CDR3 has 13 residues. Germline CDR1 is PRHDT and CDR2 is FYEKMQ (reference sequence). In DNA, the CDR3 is TGTGCCAGCAGCTCCCTACCTGGCACTGAAGCTTTCTTT. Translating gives CASSSLPGTEAFF. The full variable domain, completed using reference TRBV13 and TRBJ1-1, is AAGVIQSPRHLIKEKRETATLKCYPIPRHDTVYWYQQGPGQDPQFLISFYEKMQSDKGSIPDRFSAQQFSDYHSELNMSSLELGDSALYFCASSSLPGTEAFFGQGTRLTVV.

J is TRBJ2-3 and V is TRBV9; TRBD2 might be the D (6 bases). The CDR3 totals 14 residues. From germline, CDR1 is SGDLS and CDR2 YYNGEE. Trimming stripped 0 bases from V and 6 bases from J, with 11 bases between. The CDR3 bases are TGTGCCAGCAGCGTAGACTGGGACTCGGATACGCAGTATTTT. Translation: CASSVDWDSDTQYF.

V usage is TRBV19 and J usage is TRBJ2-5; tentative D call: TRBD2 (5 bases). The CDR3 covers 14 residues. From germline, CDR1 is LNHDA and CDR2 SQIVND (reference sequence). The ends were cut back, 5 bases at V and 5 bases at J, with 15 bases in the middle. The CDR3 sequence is CASSLPGIRETQYF. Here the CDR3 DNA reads TGTGCCAGTAGTCTGCCGGGGATCCGGGAGACCCAGTACTTC.

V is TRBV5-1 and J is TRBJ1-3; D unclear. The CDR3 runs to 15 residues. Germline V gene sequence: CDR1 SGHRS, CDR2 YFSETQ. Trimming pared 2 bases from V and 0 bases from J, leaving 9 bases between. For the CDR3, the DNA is TGCGCCAGCAGCTTTACAGTAGACTCTGGAAACACCATATATTTT. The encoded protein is CASSFTVDSGNTIYF.